This TCR beta chain was found in a study of blood T cells in healthy people across ages. The authors ran a second PCR of about 7 to 11 cycles using a sample-barcoded 5' primer and a J-beta primer mix. Each CDR3 protein is one row after TCRdb ran MiXCR on the 5' RACE reads. The repertoire holds 550,000 to 650,000 distinct CDR3 sequences, about 25% seen once, with over 3.5% in the top ten. This clonotype has only a few counts. Germline V gene sequence: CDR1 SGDLS, CDR2 YYNGEE. Trimming removed 0 bases from V and 3 bases from J, with 7 bases in between. This CDR3 has 14 residues. The sample was also linked to a second study, of T cells of mothers and their children.

Material: blood. V is TRBV9 and J is TRBJ1-5, with D hard to call. The clonotype originates from a boy under 10 years old in good health. CDR3: CASSVEPNNQPQHF. The CDR3 DNA reads TGTGCCAGCAGCGTAGAGCCTAACAATCAGCCCCAGCATTTT.